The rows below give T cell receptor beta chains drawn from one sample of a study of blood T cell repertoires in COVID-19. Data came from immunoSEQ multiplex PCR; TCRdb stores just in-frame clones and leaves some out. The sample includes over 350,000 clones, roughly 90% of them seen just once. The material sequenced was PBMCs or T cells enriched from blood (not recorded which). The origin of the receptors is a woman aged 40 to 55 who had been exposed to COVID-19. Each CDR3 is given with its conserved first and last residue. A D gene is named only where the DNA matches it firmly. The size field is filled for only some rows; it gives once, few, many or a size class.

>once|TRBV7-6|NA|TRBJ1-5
CASSLGQGRGNQPQHF
TGTGCCAGCAGCTTAGGCCAGGGTCGTGGGAATCAGCCCCAGCATTTT
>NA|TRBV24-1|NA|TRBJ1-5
CATSEGGLNQPQHF
TGTGCCACCAGTGAAGGGGGTTTAAATCAGCCCCAGCATTTT
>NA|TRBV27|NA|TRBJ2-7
CASSFIGGSSYEQYF
TGTGCCAGCAGTTTTATTGGGGGGAGCTCCTACGAGCAGTACTTC
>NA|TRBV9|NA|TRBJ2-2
CASSVYSSTGELFF
TGTGCCAGCAGCGTATATTCCAGCACCGGGGAGCTGTTTTTT
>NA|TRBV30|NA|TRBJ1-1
CAWSMGLNTEAFF
TGTGCCTGGAGTATGGGCTTGAACACTGAAGCTTTCTTT
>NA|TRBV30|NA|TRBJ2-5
CAWSAEQGRETQYF
TGTGCCTGGAGTGCGGAACAGGGAAGAGAGACCCAGTACTTC
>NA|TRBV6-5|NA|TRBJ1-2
CASSQRPRENGYTF
TGTGCCAGCAGCCAGAGGCCCAGGGAAAATGGCTACACCTTC
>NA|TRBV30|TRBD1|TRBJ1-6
CAWSTLGTGAPGSPLHF
TGTGCCTGGAGTACATTGGGGACAGGGGCCCCAGGGTCACCCCTCCACTTT
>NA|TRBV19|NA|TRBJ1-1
CASSIDRRNTEAFF
TGTGCCAGTAGTATAGATCGTCGGAACACTGAAGCTTTCTTT
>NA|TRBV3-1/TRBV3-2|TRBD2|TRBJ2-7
CASSRNAGTSLYEQYF
TGTGCCAGCAGCCGGAACGCCGGGACTAGCCTCTACGAGCAGTACTTC
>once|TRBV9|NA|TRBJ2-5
CASSTRPGLRETQYF
TGTGCCAGCAGCACCCGACCAGGGTTGCGAGAGACCCAGTACTTC
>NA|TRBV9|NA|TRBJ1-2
CASSILGTPNYGYTF
TGTGCCAGCAGCATCCTCGGGACTCCGAACTATGGCTACACCTTC
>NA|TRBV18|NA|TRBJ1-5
CASSPGGDSTQPQHF
TGTGCCAGCTCACCGGGGGGGGATAGCACTCAGCCCCAGCATTTT
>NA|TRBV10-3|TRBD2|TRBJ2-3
CAIRERGGPDTQYF
TGTGCCATCAGAGAGCGGGGGGGCCCGGATACGCAGTATTTT
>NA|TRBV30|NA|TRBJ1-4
CAWSRTNEKLFF
TGTGCCTGGAGCAGGACTAATGAAAAACTGTTTTTT
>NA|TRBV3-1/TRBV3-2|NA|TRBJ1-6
CASSQDPESSYNSPLHF
TGTGCCAGCAGCCAAGATCCGGAGAGCTCCTATAATTCACCCCTCCACTTT
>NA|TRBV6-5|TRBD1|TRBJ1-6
CASSRQGQSLHF
TGTGCCAGCAGCCGACAGGGGCAATCCCTCCACTTT
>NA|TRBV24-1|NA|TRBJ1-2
CATSDEGDYYGYTF
TGTGCCACCAGTGATGAGGGAGACTACTATGGCTACACCTTC
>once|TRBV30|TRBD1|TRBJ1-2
CAWTRTGEHYGYTF
TGTGCCTGGACACGGACAGGGGAACACTATGGCTACACCTTC
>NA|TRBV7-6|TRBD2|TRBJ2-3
CASSKQAGGITDTQYF
TGTGCCAGCAGCAAACAAGCGGGAGGAATCACAGATACGCAGTATTTT
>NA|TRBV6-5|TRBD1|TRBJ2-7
CASSYGQGAYEQYF
TGTGCCAGCAGTTATGGTCAGGGGGCCTACGAGCAGTACTTC
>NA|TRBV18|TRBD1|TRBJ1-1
CASSPSDRINTEAFF
TGTGCCAGCTCACCATCGGACAGGATAAACACTGAAGCTTTCTTT
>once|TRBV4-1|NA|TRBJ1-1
CASSQAGKNTEAFF
TGCGCCAGCAGCCAAGCAGGGAAGAACACTGAAGCTTTCTTT
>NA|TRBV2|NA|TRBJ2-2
CASMTPGELFF
TGTGCCAGCATGACTCCCGGGGAGCTGTTTTTT
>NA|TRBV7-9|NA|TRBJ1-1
CASSLDREGPEAFF
TGTGCCAGCAGCTTAGACAGGGAGGGACCTGAAGCTTTCTTT
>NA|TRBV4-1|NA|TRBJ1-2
CASSTEIYGYTF
TGCGCCAGCAGCACTGAGATTTATGGCTACACCTTC
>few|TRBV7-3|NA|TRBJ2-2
CASSSGGGELFF
TGTGCCAGCAGCTCCGGGGGCGGGGAGCTGTTTTTT
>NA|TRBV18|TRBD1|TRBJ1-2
CASSPPTGGSNYGYTF
TGTGCCAGCTCACCACCCACAGGGGGATCTAACTATGGCTACACCTTC
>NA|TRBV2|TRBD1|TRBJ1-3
CASTRTGIGNTIYF
TGTGCCAGCACCCGGACAGGGATAGGAAACACCATATATTTT
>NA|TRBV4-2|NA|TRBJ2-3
CASSQGERNTDTQYF
TGTGCCAGCAGCCAAGGGGAGAGGAACACAGATACGCAGTATTTT
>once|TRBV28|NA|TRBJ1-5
CAARGVGQPQHF
TGTGCCGCCCGCGGGGTAGGACAGCCCCAGCATTTT
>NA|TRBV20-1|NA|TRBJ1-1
CSASLGLTNTEAFF
TGCAGTGCTAGTTTGGGCCTGACGAACACTGAAGCTTTCTTT
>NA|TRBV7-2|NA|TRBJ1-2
CASSSGGQRLILYGYTF
TGTGCCAGCAGCTCCGGAGGACAGCGCCTCATCCTTTATGGCTACACCTTC
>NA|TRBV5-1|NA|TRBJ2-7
CASSFSDSSYEQYF
TGCGCCAGCAGCTTTTCGGACAGCTCCTACGAGCAGTACTTC
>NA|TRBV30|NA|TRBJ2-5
CAWSEQALQETQYF
TGTGCCTGGAGTGAACAGGCGCTACAAGAGACCCAGTACTTC
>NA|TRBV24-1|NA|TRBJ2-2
CATGGTNTGELFF
TGTGCCACCGGAGGGACTAACACCGGGGAGCTGTTTTTT
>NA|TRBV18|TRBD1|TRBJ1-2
CASSRDRDNYGYTF
TGTGCCAGCTCACGGGACAGAGATAACTATGGCTACACCTTC
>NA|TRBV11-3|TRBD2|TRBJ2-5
CASSLTLASWGGGQETQYF
TGTGCCAGCAGCCTCACCCTGGCCTCGTGGGGCGGGGGCCAAGAGACCCAGTACTTC
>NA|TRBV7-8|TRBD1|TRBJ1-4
CASSLSTGATNEKLFF
TGTGCCAGCAGCTTATCTACAGGGGCAACTAATGAAAAACTGTTTTTT
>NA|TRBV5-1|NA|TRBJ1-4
CASSLDSTNEKLFF
TGCGCCAGCAGCTTGGACAGTACTAATGAAAAACTGTTTTTT
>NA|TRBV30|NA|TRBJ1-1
CAWSVDREAFF
TGTGCCTGGAGTGTGGACAGAGAAGCTTTCTTT
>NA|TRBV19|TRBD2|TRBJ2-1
CASSTLAGSGGGNEQFF
TGTGCCAGTAGTACCCTAGCCGGATCCGGGGGGGGGAATGAGCAGTTCTTC
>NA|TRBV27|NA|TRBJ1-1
CASSTRTGGTGVEAFF
TGTGCCAGCAGTACCCGAACGGGAGGAACAGGAGTGGAAGCTTTCTTT